Following are 10 T cell receptor beta chains from one sample sequenced in a study of blood T cells in healthy people across ages. Next came a second PCR, run for roughly 6 to 11 cycles, which used a sample-barcoded 5' primer along with a J-beta primer mix. TCRdb recomputed calls from the 5' RACE reads with MiXCR, one row per CDR3 protein. The sample gives more than 900,000 distinct CDR3 sequences, 20% to 25% of which show up once; around 0.75% is in the top ten. This sample also appeared in a second study, on T cells of mothers and their children.

Sequencing used blood. The receptors here all came from a girl aged 2 to 9 in good health.

The CDR3 here is CASSLSLAFYEQYF. CDR3 sequence (DNA): TGTGCCAGCAGTTTATCTCTAGCATTTTACGAGCAGTACTTC. The rearrangement uses TRBV12-3 or TRBV12-4 and TRBJ2-5; perhaps TRBD2 as D (5 bases). Near its end, the DNA agrees better with TRBJ2-7, so the J call may be wrong. The CDR3 runs to 14 residues.

The rearrangement uses TRBV6-5 and TRBJ1-3; D remains unclear. Trimming pared 2 bases from V and 0 bases from J, leaving 11 bases between. Germline-derived CDR1 and CDR2 are MNHEY and SVGAGI. CDR3 length: 16 amino acids. DNA of the CDR3: TGTGCCAGCAGTTACGGGAGAGGTTTCTCTGGAAACACCATATATTTT. Its translation: CASSYGRGFSGNTIYF.

The genes are TRBV4-1 and TRBJ1-2, with D perhaps matching TRBD1 (5 bases). Trimming removed 0 bases at V and 4 bases at J, with 12 bases between. Germline assignment: CDR1 MGHRA and CDR2 YSYEKL. The CDR3 loop spans 15 amino acids. This chain's CDR3 is CASSQEHGGGYGYTF. In DNA form, the CDR3 reads TGCGCCAGCAGCCAAGAGCATGGGGGAGGCTATGGCTACACCTTC.

This chain joins TRBV10-3 and TRBJ2-1; perhaps TRBD1 as D (6 bases). V dropped 8 bases and J dropped 4 bases, with 12 bases sitting between them. Germline CDR1 reads ENHRY; CDR2 reads SYGVKD. The CDR3 has 13 residues. CDR3 residues: CAIGGQTYNEQFF. Here the CDR3 DNA reads TGTGCCATCGGGGGACAAACATACAATGAGCAGTTCTTC.

The CDR3 nucleotides read TGCGCCAGCAGCCAAGATCCAGCGGGGGCCTACGAGCAGTACTTC. Its protein product is CASSQDPAGAYEQYF. The chain employs TRBV4-3 and TRBJ2-5, with 8 bases matching TRBD2. The J call is uncertain, as TRBJ2-7 better fits the DNA end. CDR1 and CDR2 from the germline V gene are LGHNA and YSLEER. This CDR3 has 15 amino acids.

This clonotype was detected many times. The chain links TRBV25-1 to TRBJ1-2; the D gene is possibly TRBD1 (5 bases). Per germline, CDR1 MGHDK and CDR2 SYGVNS. The CDR3 consists of 12 residues. Deletions cut 2 bases from V and 8 bases from J, with 9 bases between. CDR3 DNA sequence: TGTGCCAGCAGTGAAGGGGGATACGGCTACACCTTC. As protein: CASSEGGYGYTF.

V gene TRBV3-1 combines with J gene TRBJ2-5; no definite D call. Trimming shortened V by 5 bases and J by 0 bases, and 7 bases separated the two germline ends. Germline V CDR1 and CDR2: LGHDT, YNNKEL (reference sequence). The CDR3 runs 13 residues. The CDR3 is CASSAQYQETQYF. CDR3 coding DNA: TGTGCCAGCAGCGCTCAGTACCAAGAGACCCAGTACTTC.

About this clonotype itself: One junction end disagrees with the germline gene, perhaps due to a read error. The chain recombines TRBV7-9 with TRBJ1-1; maybe TRBD1 (5 bases). This CDR3 has 15 residues. The germline V gene encodes CDR1 SEHNR and CDR2 FQNEAQ (reference sequence). CDR3 DNA sequence: TGTGCCGGCAGCTTCTCGACGGGGGTAGGAACTGAAGCTTTCTTT. Translation gives CAGSFSTGVGTEAFF.

In this sample, this clonotype turned up a few times. V and J are TRBV29-1 and TRBJ2-5, with D uncertain. Germline loops: CDR1 SQVTM, CDR2 ANQGSEA. The CDR3 has 12 amino acids. Trimming removed 4 bases at V and 4 bases at J, with 10 bases between. The CDR3 region is CSVGLMGETQYF. CDR3 nucleotides: TGCAGCGTTGGTTTGATGGGAGAGACCCAGTACTTC.

CDR3 sequence reads: CASSPNTGDTQYF. The CDR3 nucleotides read TGTGCCAGCAGCCCAAACACAGGGGATACGCAGTATTTT. V and J are TRBV7-3 and TRBJ2-3; tentative D call: TRBD1 (6 bases). The germline V gene encodes CDR1 SGHTA and CDR2 FQGTGA. Trimming removed 5 bases at V and 6 bases at J, with 12 bases between. CDR3 length: 13 amino acids.